The clone carrying this TCR beta chain was observed a few times. Sequencing used immunoSEQ multiplex PCR; TCRdb keeps in-frame clones, though not all of them. Here the sample spans more than 300,000 clones, roughly 90% being singletons. These data originate in a study of Ad26.COV2.S vaccination and SARS-CoV-2 variants. This CDR3 has 19 amino acids. Germline V gene sequence: CDR1 SGHRS, CDR2 YFSETQ. Trimming removed 5 bases at V and 9 bases at J, with 33 bases between. Treatment specified: 19 received Ad26.COV2.S at low or high dose, single or two shots; about 5 received placebo; per-sample allocation not given. Sampling was performed 63 days after the first vaccine or placebo injection.

The chain recombines TRBV5-1 with TRBJ2-1; TRBD2 is a possible D gene (6 bases). The sequenced sample was peripheral blood, obtained in a trial of Ad26.COV2.S vaccine versus placebo. This sequence was found in a person aged 18-65 years who received the Ad26.COV2.S COVID-19 vaccine or a placebo. Here the CDR3 DNA reads TGCGCCAGCAGTCCCACCCGTGGTGGAGGGCGGGTAAGAGGTGGTGAGCAGTTCTTC. This gives the protein CASSPTRGGGRVRGGEQFF.